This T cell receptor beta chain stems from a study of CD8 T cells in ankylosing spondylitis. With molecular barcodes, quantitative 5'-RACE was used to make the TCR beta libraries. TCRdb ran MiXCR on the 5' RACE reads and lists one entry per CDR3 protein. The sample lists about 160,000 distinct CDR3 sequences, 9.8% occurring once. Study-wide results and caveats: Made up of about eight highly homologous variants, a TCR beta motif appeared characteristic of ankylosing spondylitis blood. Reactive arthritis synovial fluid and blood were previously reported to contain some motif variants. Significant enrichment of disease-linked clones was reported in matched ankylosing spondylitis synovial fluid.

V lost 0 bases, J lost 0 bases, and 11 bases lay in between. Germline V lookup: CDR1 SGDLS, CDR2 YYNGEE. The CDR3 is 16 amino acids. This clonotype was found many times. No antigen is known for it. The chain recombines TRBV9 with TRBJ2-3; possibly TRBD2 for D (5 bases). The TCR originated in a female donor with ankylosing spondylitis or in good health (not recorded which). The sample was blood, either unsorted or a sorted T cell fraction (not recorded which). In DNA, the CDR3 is TGTGCCAGCAGCGTAGCGAGCGGCTCTAGCACAGATACGCAGTATTTT. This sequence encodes CASSVASGSSTDTQYF.